This T cell receptor (beta chain) is drawn from a study of spatial heterogeneity in lung cancer. Indicated time point: blood at routine non-recurrence follow-up after resection. The authors sequenced whole RNA from tumor, nontumor lung or frozen PBMC without sorting. The V and J ends lost 4 bases and 5 bases, in that order; junction bases with no gene match: 6. CDR1 and CDR2 from the germline V gene are SGHTA and FQGNSA. The CDR3 is made up of 16 amino acids. TCRdb re-derived calls from the 5' RACE reads in MiXCR, one entry per CDR3 protein. The top ten hold approximately 16% of the sample, which has some 120,000 distinct CDR3 sequences, over 9% seen once.

This specimen consisted of PBMCs, obtained at follow-up. The chain has TRBV7-2 and TRBJ2-3, with TRBD2 matching over 13 bases. The sequence derives from a male donor with early-stage non-small cell lung cancer. DNA of the CDR3: TGTGCCAGCAGCTCAGGACTAGCGGGGGCTCTAGATACGCAGTATTTT. Its translation: CASSSGLAGALDTQYF.